This TCR beta chain originates from a study of T-cell reconstitution after alpha-beta-depleted transplantation in children. As it was prepared, the TCRbeta library received unique molecular identifiers. TCRdb analysed the PCR reads with MiXCR anew, one entry per CDR3 protein. The table has about 610,000 distinct CDR3 sequences, about 10% seen once. Germline V lookup: CDR1 LNHDA, CDR2 SQIVND (reference sequence). Trimming took 11 bases from V and 7 from J; bases not matched to a gene: 13. The CDR3 is made up of 13 amino acids. The chain couples TRBV19 to TRBJ1-2; TRBD1 agrees at 7 bases. This sequence originates from a human donor who donated a stem cell graft to a child with acute myeloid leukemia. This specimen was PBMCs from the stem cell graft donor, taken from the stem cell graft. The CDR3 sequence: CAVKPGQTIGYTF. CDR3 coding DNA: TGTGCCGTGAAACCGGGACAGACAATTGGCTACACCTTC.